The 23 T cell receptor beta chains below were found in one sample sequenced in a study of T cell responses to AZD1222 COVID-19 vaccine. Profiled with immunoSEQ multiplex PCR; TCRdb holds only in-frame clones, not every one. The repertoire holds under 130,000 clones, with over 75% as singletons. The sequencing here drew on peripheral blood, taken on day 0 of AZD1222 vaccination. The receptors were sampled from an adult in good health.

The CDR3 here is CASSIAPRTGNVQPQHF. CDR3 coding DNA: TGTGCCAGTAGTATAGCCCCCCGGACAGGGAATGTTCAGCCCCAGCATTTT. The rearrangement uses TRBV19 and TRBJ1-5, with 8 nucleotides matching TRBD1. V lost 1 base to trimming and J lost 6 bases; unmatched junction nucleotides: 11. The CDR3 is 17 amino acids. In germline, CDR1 is LNHDA, CDR2 SQIVND (reference sequence).

V gene TRBV28 combines with J gene TRBJ2-7; 10 bases map to TRBD1. Germline CDR1 reads MDHEN; CDR2 reads SYDVKM. CDR3 size: 15 residues. Trimming removed 1 base from V and 4 bases from J; junction bases left unmatched: 4. The CDR3 DNA follows: TGTGCCAGCAGTTTATTCCGGGACAGGGGATACGAGCAGTACTTC. It is translated as CASSLFRDRGYEQYF.

The sample holds a few counts of this clone. The chain couples TRBV27 to TRBJ1-4; D perhaps matches TRBD1 (6 bases). Germline V gene lookup returns CDR1 MNHEY and CDR2 SMNVEV (reference sequence). V gave up 4 bases and J gave up 8 bases, with 17 bases separating them. The CDR3 has 15 residues. Here the CDR3 DNA reads TGTGCCAGCAGTTCAACAGGGAGGAAGTTGGAAAAACTGTTTTTT. Protein product: CASSSTGRKLEKLFF.

In the case of this clone: An end of the junction does not agree with germline; a read error may underlie this. V usage is TRBV6-2 or TRBV6-3 and J usage is TRBJ1-2; 10 bases agree with TRBD1. CDR1 and CDR2 from the germline V gene are MNHEY and SVGEGT. The CDR3 length is 16 residues. CDR3 nucleotides: TGTGCCAGCAATTACCTTCGACAGGGGGCAAACTATGGCTACACCTTC. Its protein product is CASNYLRQGANYGYTF.

This chain uses TRBV4-3 with TRBJ2-1, with 9 bases aligning to TRBD2. CDR1 LGHNA and CDR2 YSLEER come from the germline V gene. CDR3 length: 17 residues. The V segment lost 0 bases and the J segment 13 bases; nucleotides outside the gene matches: 16. The CDR3 is CASSQEVGGPGTSFQFF. CDR3 nucleotide sequence: TGCGCCAGCAGCCAAGAAGTTGGAGGGCCCGGGACTAGCTTCCAGTTCTTC.

This chain links TRBV6-1 with TRBJ2-1, with 7 bases lining up with TRBD1. This CDR3 spans 14 amino acids. The J segment lost 5 bases and the V segment lost 5 bases, leaving 6 bases of the junction unmatched. Germline V CDR1 and CDR2: MNHNS, SASEGT. The DNA for the CDR3 is TGTGCCAGCAGTAACCGGGACAGAAACAATGAGCAGTTCTTC. Protein product: CASSNRDRNNEQFF.

This sequence joins TRBV7-2 and TRBJ2-3; no reliable D call. This CDR3 has 16 residues. Germline CDR1 SGHTA, CDR2 FQGNSA. The V end was cut by 1 base, the J end by 1 base, with 12 bases between. The CDR3 protein is CASSLGGGSRTDTQYF. CDR3 in DNA: TGTGCCAGCAGCTTAGGAGGCGGTAGTCGCACAGATACGCAGTATTTT.

The rearrangement joins TRBV11-2 to TRBJ2-1, with 9 bases identical to TRBD1. This CDR3 region has 17 residues. Germline values: CDR1 SGHAT, CDR2 FQNNGV. Trimming took 5 bases from V and 6 from J; bases not matched to a gene: 14. In nucleotides, the CDR3 is TGTGCCAGCAGCCGTTATTTTTCGGGACAGGGTAGCAATGAGCAGTTCTTC. This translates into CASSRYFSGQGSNEQFF. The full variable domain, in which reference TRBV11-2 and TRBJ2-1 provide the parts outside the CDR3, is EAGVAQSPRYKIIEKRQSVAFWCNPISGHATLYWYQQILGQGPKLLIQFQNNGVVDDSQLPKDRFSAERLKGVDSTLKIQPAKLEDSAVYLCASSRYFSGQGSNEQFFGPGTRLTVL.

The CDR3 DNA follows: TGTGCCAGCAGCTTGGCGTCTAGCGTCCTAAGCACAGATACGCAGTATTTT. Protein product: CASSLASSVLSTDTQYF. V and J are TRBV5-4 and TRBJ2-3; the D gene is possibly TRBD2 (6 bases). There are 17 residues in the CDR3. Trimming left V 0 bases short and J 0 bases short, with 14 bases between. The germline V gene encodes CDR1 SGHNT and CDR2 YYREEE (reference sequence).

This clone was detected a few times. This chain links TRBV4-1 with TRBJ2-7, with D tentatively TRBD1 or TRBD2 (5 bases each). Per the germline V gene, CDR1 is MGHRA and CDR2 is YSYEKL. V lost 3 bases, J lost 3 bases, and 18 bases lay in between. The CDR3 is 16 amino acids. The CDR3 DNA reads as TGCGCCAGCAGCCAGGTTAGCCGAGGGGCATTCTACGAGCAGTACTTC. Translation: CASSQVSRGAFYEQYF.

This rearrangement joins TRBV3-1 (or the pseudogene TRBV3-2) to TRBJ1-6; possibly TRBD1 for D (5 bases). Trimming cost V 6 bases and J 6 bases, with 12 bases left between them. The germline V gene encodes CDR1 LGHDT and CDR2 YNNKEL (reference sequence). The length of the CDR3 is 14 residues. The CDR3 sequence is CASSGTDSNSPLHF. CDR3 sequence (DNA): TGTGCCAGCAGTGGGACGGACTCTAATTCACCCCTCCACTTT.

This chain joins TRBV29-1 and TRBJ1-3, with 7 nucleotides matching TRBD1. V shed 7 bases and J 7 bases; nucleotides not matched to a gene: 1. The CDR3 extends over 10 amino acids. CDR1 is SQVTM, CDR2 ANQGSEA, per germline. This CDR3 is CSARGNTIYF. CDR3 sequence (DNA): TGCAGCGCCAGGGGGAACACCATATATTTT.

This clone has a handful of counts. This rearrangement joins TRBV14 to TRBJ2-1, with 7 bases identical to TRBD2. Germline-derived CDR1 and CDR2 are SGHDN and FVKESK. This CDR3 region has 16 residues. With 4 bases clipped from V and 1 base from J, the junction kept 7 bases outside the gene matches. CDR3 protein: CASSRGAGRSYNEQFF. The CDR3 bases are TGTGCCAGCAGCCGCGGAGCGGGGAGGTCCTACAATGAGCAGTTCTTC.

The chain uses TRBV18 and TRBJ1-2; TRBD1 matches 8 bases. Unmatched junction bases numbered 10, after V lost 2 bases and J lost 8 bases. CDR1 and CDR2 from the germline V gene are KGHSH and LQKENI. The length of the CDR3 is 15 residues. In DNA, the CDR3 is TGTGCCAGCTCACCAGTATTTACAGGGGGTTTCGGCTACACCTTC. Protein: CASSPVFTGGFGYTF.

The J gene is TRBJ1-2, the V gene TRBV5-4; maybe TRBD1 (6 bases). Trimming removed 1 base at V and 4 bases at J, with 14 bases between. The CDR3 totals 15 residues. CDR1 and CDR2 (germline): SGHNT, YYREEE (reference sequence). CDR3 DNA: TGTGCCAGCAGCTTGAGTGGACAGTTATTCTATGGCTACACCTTC. Protein sequence: CASSLSGQLFYGYTF.

The J gene is TRBJ2-3, the V gene TRBV6-5, with 8 bases aligning to TRBD2. The CDR3 is made up of 14 amino acids. The ends lost 11 bases at V and 5 bases at J; junction bases unmatched: 12. From germline, CDR1 is MNHEY and CDR2 SVGAGI. The CDR3 DNA follows: TGTGCCGTACAAACCGGGGGGGCGGGAGATACGCAGTATTTT. This gives the protein CAVQTGGAGDTQYF.

The chain uses TRBV10-2 and TRBJ1-2; 7 bases align to TRBD1. After removal of 6 bases from V and 4 bases from J, the junction contained 11 bases not matched to a gene. Germline V gene sequence: CDR1 WSHSY, CDR2 SAAADI. The CDR3 sequence is 15 residues long. The CDR3 sequence is CASSDPPTGLYGYTF. In nucleotides, the CDR3 is TGCGCCAGCAGCGATCCCCCGACAGGGCTCTATGGCTACACCTTC.

This chain uses TRBV15 with TRBJ2-7; either TRBD1 or TRBD2 may fit D (5 bases each). V dropped 1 base and J dropped 2 bases, with 12 bases sitting between them. Germline V gives CDR1 LNHNV, CDR2 YYDKDF (reference sequence). The CDR3 contains 15 residues. The CDR3 sequence: CATSRGRDGTYEQYF. CDR3 nucleotides: TGTGCCACCAGCAGAGGCCGGGACGGAACCTACGAGCAGTACTTC.

V is TRBV28 and J is TRBJ2-7, with D unresolved. Germline assignment: CDR1 MDHEN and CDR2 SYDVKM. This CDR3 region has 12 residues. V was trimmed by 5 bases and J by 2 bases, leaving 7 bases between them. CDR3 nucleotides: TGTGCCAGCAGTCGCCTGCCCTACGAGCAGTACTTC. Amino acids: CASSRLPYEQYF.

The chain has TRBV30 and TRBJ1-1; the D is unclear. Per the germline V gene, CDR1 is GTSNPN and CDR2 is SVGIG (reference sequence). Trimming pared 0 bases from V and 0 bases from J, leaving 11 bases between. CDR3 length: 15 amino acids. The DNA of the CDR3 is TGTGCCTGGAGTGTATTAGGGCGGGTGAACACTGAAGCTTTCTTT. As protein: CAWSVLGRVNTEAFF.

Here the CDR3 DNA reads TGTGCCAGCAGTCCAGGGGAGTATAATTCACCCCTCCACTTT. This encodes CASSPGEYNSPLHF. The gene calls are TRBV3-1 (or the pseudogene TRBV3-2) and TRBJ1-6; D possibly corresponds to TRBD1 (6 bases). This CDR3 has 14 amino acids. CDR1 is LGHDT and CDR2 is YNNKEL in the germline V gene (reference sequence). V lost 6 bases to trimming and J lost 4 bases, with 10 bases between them.

V gene TRBV5-6 combines with J gene TRBJ2-7; 8 bases match TRBD1. The J segment lost 2 bases and the V segment lost 2 bases, leaving 6 bases of the junction unmatched. The CDR3 is 15 amino acids. Per the germline V gene, CDR1 is SGHDT and CDR2 is YYEEEE. DNA of the CDR3: TGTGCCAGCAGCTTAAAAGGGACAGGACCCTACGAGCAGTACTTC. Its translation: CASSLKGTGPYEQYF.

The chain uses TRBV15 and TRBJ1-5, with 7 bases lining up with TRBD1. The CDR3 sequence is 17 residues long. The ends lost 1 base at V and 0 bases at J; junction bases unmatched: 6. Germline V CDR1 and CDR2: LNHNV, YYDKDF (reference sequence). CDR3 coding DNA: TGTGCCACCAGCAGAGCGGGACAGAAGTATAGCAATCAGCCCCAGCATTTT. Translating it yields CATSRAGQKYSNQPQHF.